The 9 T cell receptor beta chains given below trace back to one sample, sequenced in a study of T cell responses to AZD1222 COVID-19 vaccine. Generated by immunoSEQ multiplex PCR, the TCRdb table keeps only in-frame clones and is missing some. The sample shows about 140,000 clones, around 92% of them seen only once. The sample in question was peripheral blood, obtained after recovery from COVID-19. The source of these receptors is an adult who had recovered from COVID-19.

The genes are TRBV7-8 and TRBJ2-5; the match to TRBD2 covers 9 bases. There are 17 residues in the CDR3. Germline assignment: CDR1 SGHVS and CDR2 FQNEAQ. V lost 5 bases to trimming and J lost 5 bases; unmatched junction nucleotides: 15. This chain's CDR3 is CASSPTRLAAPGETQYF. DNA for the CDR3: TGTGCCAGCAGCCCAACTAGACTAGCGGCCCCGGGGGAGACCCAGTACTTC. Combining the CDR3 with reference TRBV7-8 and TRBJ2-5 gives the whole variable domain GAGVSQSPRYKVAKRGQDVALRCDPISGHVSLFWYQQALGQGPEFLTYFQNEAQLDKSGLPSDRFFAERPEGSVSTLKIQRTQQEDSAVYLCASSPTRLAAPGETQYFGPGTRLLVL.

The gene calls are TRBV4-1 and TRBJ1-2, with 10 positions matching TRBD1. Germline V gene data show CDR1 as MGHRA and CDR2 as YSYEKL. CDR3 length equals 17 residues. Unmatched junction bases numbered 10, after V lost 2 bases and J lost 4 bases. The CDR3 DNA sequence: TGCGCCAGCAGCCAAACCGGGACAGGGGCCCTATTCTATGGCTACACCTTC. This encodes CASSQTGTGALFYGYTF.

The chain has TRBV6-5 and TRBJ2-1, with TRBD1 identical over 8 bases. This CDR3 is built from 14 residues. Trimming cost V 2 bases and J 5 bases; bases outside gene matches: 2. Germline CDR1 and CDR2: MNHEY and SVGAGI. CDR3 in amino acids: CASSYGTGNNEQFF. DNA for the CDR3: TGTGCCAGCAGTTACGGGACAGGTAACAATGAGCAGTTCTTC.

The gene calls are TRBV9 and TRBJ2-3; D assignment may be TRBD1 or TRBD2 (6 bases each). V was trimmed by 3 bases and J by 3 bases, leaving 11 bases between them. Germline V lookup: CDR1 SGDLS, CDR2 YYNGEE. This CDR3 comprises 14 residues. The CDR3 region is CASSGRGRTDTQYF. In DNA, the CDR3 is TGTGCCAGCAGCGGAAGGGGGAGGACAGATACGCAGTATTTT.

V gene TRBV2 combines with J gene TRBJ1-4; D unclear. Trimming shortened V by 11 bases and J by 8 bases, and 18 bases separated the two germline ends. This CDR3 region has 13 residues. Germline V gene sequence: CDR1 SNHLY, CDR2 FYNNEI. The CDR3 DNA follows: TGTGCCCTCCATCGGGAGGGAAGGGAAAAACTGTTTTTT. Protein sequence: CALHREGREKLFF.

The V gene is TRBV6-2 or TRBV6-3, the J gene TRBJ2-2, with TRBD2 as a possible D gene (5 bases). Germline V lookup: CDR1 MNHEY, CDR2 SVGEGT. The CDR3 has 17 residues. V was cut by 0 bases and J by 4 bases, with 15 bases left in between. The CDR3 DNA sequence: TGTGCCAGCAGTTACTCCCTAAACCGCGGGTCCACCGGGGAGCTGTTTTTT. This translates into CASSYSLNRGSTGELFF.

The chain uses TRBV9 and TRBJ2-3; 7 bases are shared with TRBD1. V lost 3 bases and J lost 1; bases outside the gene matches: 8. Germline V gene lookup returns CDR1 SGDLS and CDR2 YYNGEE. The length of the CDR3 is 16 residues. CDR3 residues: CASSESRGQGTDTQYF. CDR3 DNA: TGTGCCAGCAGCGAAAGTAGGGGGCAAGGCACAGATACGCAGTATTTT.

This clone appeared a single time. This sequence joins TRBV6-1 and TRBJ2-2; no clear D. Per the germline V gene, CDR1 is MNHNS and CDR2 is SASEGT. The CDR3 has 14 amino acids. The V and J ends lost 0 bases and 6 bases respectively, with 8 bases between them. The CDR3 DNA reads TGTGCCAGCAGTGAAGCACAGTGGGCCGGGGAGCTGTTTTTT. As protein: CASSEAQWAGELFF.

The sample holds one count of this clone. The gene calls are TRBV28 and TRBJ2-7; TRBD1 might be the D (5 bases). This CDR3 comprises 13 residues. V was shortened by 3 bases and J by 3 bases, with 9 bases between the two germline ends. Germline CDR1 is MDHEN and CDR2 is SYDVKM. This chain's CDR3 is CASSLDTFYEQYF. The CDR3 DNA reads TGTGCCAGCAGTTTGGACACGTTCTACGAGCAGTACTTC. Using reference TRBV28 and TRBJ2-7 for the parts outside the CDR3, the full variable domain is DVKVTQSSRYLVKRTGEKVFLECVQDMDHENMFWYRQDPGLGLRLIYFSYDVKMKEKGDIPEGYSVSREKKERFSLILESASTNQTSMYLCASSLDTFYEQYFGPGTRLTVT.